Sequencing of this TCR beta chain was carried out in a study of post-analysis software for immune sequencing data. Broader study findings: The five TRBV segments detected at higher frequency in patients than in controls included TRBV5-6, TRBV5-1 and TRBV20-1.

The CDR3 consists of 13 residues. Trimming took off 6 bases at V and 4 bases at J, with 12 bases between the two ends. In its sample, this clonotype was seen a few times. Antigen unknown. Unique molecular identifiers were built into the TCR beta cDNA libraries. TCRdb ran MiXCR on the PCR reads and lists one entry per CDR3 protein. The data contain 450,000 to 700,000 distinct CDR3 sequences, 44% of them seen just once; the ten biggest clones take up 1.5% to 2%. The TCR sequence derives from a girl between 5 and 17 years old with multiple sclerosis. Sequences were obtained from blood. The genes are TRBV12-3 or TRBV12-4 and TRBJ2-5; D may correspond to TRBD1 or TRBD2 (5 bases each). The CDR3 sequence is CASRPGPAETQYF. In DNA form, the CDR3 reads TGTGCCAGCAGGCCGGGACCGGCAGAGACCCAGTACTTC.